The 8 T cell receptor beta chains reported below all come from one sample, sequenced in a study of blood T cell repertoires in COVID-19. Some clones are missing from TCRdb's copy, which holds only in-frame ones; the method was immunoSEQ multiplex PCR. The sample carries about 480,000 clones, roughly 90% recorded once. The sequencing sample was made of PBMCs or T cells enriched from blood (not recorded which). These receptors were obtained from a woman aged 40 to 49 who had recovered from COVID-19.

Turning to this clone: The sample holds other DNA sequences that translate to the same CDR3. V is TRBV18 and J is TRBJ2-7, with 12 bases aligning to TRBD2. The CDR3 runs 15 residues. Losses at the gene ends were 2 bases for V and 4 bases for J; bases not matched to a gene: 3. CDR1 and CDR2 from the germline V gene are KGHSH and LQKENI. In nucleotides, the CDR3 is TGTGCCAGCTCACCAGGACTAGCGGGAACGTACGAGCAGTACTTC. Translated, it gives CASSPGLAGTYEQYF.

The J gene is TRBJ1-2, the V gene TRBV6-4; possibly TRBD1 for D (5 bases). The germline V gene encodes CDR1 MRHNA and CDR2 SNTAGT. There are 16 residues in the CDR3. V shed 6 bases and J shed 4 bases, with 21 bases lying between them. This CDR3 reads CASRVTALGGSYGYTF. Written as DNA, the CDR3 is TGTGCCAGCAGGGTTACGGCCCTCGGGGGTTCCTATGGCTACACCTTC.

CDR3 nucleotide sequence: TGTGCCAGCAGCTTGATCGGGGATGAGCAGTTCTTC. Protein sequence: CASSLIGDEQFF. The chain carries TRBV12-3 or TRBV12-4 and TRBJ2-1, with D perhaps matching TRBD2 (5 bases). V lost 6 bases and J 8 bases, leaving 11 bases between the germline ends. The CDR3 is 12 amino acids.

The chain links TRBV7-9 to TRBJ2-1, with a possible D match to TRBD1 (5 bases). Trimming cost V 5 bases and J 6 bases, with 11 bases left between them. This CDR3 is 13 amino acids long. Germline V gene sequence: CDR1 SEHNR, CDR2 FQNEAQ (reference sequence). CDR3 bases: TGTGCCAGCAGCACCCTGACAGCCAATGAGCAGTTCTTC. Its protein is CASSTLTANEQFF.

This chain links TRBV10-3 with TRBJ1-5, with 9 nucleotides matching TRBD1. From germline, CDR1 is ENHRY and CDR2 SYGVKD. The CDR3 covers 12 residues. Trimming at V came to 9 bases and at J to 7 bases, leaving 4 bases not matched to a gene. The CDR3 region has the DNA TGTGCCATAGGGACAGGGTTGCAGCCCCAGCATTTT. Its translation: CAIGTGLQPQHF.

The chain uses TRBV27 and TRBJ2-5; D not resolved. Trimming took off 4 bases at V and 2 bases at J, with 8 bases between the two ends. Per the germline V gene, CDR1 is MNHEY and CDR2 is SMNVEV (reference sequence). The CDR3 consists of 13 residues. The CDR3 protein is CASSSGLQETQYF. The CDR3 nucleotides read TGTGCCAGCAGTTCGGGTCTTCAAGAGACCCAGTACTTC.

The chain has TRBV5-6 and TRBJ2-1, with D perhaps TRBD2 (7 bases). V was pared by 2 bases and J by 7 bases, with 16 bases between. The CDR3 sequence is 15 residues long. In germline, CDR1 is SGHDT, CDR2 YYEEEE. The CDR3 DNA reads TGTGCCAGCAGCTTAAACAGGGAGGGACGTAATGAGCAGTTCTTC. Its protein product is CASSLNREGRNEQFF.

This rearrangement joins TRBV19 to TRBJ1-5; D may be TRBD1 (6 bases). Trimming removed 7 bases at V and 1 base at J, with 26 bases between. CDR1 is LNHDA, CDR2 SQIVND, per germline (reference sequence). The CDR3 totals 19 residues. CDR3 sequence: CASKPKMDSLGTSNQPQHF. In DNA, the CDR3 is TGTGCCAGTAAACCCAAAATGGACAGCCTTGGGACCAGCAATCAGCCCCAGCATTTT.